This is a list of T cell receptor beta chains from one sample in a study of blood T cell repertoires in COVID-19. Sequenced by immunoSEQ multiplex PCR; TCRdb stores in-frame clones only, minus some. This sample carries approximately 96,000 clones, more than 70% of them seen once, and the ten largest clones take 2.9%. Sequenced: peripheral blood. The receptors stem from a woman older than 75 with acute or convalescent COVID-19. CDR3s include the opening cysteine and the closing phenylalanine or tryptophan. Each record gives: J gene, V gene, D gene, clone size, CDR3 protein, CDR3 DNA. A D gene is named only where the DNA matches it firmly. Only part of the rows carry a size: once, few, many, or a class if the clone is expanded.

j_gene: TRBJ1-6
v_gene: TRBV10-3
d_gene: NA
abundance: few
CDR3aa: CAISDIGTSNSPLHF
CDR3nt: TGTGCCATCAGTGACATAGGGACATCTAATTCACCCCTCCACTTT

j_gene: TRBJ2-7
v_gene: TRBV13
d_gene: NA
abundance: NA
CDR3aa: CASGISREYVSYEQYF
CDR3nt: TGTGCCAGCGGAATTAGCCGGGAGTATGTCTCCTACGAGCAGTACTTC

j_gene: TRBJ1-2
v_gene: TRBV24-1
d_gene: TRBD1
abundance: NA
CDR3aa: CATQRTGYHPMPDGYTF
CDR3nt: TGTGCCACCCAAAGGACAGGTTACCATCCAATGCCCGACGGCTACACCTTC

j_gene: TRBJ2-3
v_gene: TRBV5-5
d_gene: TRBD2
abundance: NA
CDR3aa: CASSSGLAGSPSTDTQYF
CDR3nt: TGTGCCAGCAGCTCGGGACTAGCGGGAAGTCCTAGCACAGATACGCAGTATTTT

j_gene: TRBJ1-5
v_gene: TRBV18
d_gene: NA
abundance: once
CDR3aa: CASSPLIGGAGPQHF
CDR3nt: TGTGCCAGCTCACCACTGATAGGAGGGGCCGGGCCCCAGCATTTT

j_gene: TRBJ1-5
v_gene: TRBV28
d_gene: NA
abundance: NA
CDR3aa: CASRPGRVTSNQPQHF
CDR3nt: TGTGCCAGCAGGCCAGGGAGGGTGACGAGCAATCAGCCCCAGCATTTT

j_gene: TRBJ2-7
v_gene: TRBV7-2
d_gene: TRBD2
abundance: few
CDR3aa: CASSLGTSGTYEQYF
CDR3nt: TGTGCCAGCAGCTTAGGTACTAGCGGTACCTACGAGCAGTACTTC

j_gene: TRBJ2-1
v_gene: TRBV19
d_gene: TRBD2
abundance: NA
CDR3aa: CASSRGLAGGYNEQFF
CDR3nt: TGTGCCAGTAGTAGGGGACTAGCGGGAGGATACAATGAGCAGTTCTTC

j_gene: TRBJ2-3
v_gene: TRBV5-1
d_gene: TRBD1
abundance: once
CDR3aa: CASSLTGQAFTDTQYF
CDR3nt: TGCGCCAGCAGCTTGACGGGACAGGCGTTCACAGATACGCAGTATTTT

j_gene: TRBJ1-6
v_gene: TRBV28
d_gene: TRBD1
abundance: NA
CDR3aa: CASSPDPDRGNSPLHF
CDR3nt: TGTGCCAGCAGTCCCGACCCCGACAGGGGAAATTCACCCCTCCACTTT

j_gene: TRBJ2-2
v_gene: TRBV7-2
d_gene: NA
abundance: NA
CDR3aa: CASSHNAGNTGELFF
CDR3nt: TGTGCCAGCAGCCATAACGCAGGGAACACCGGGGAGCTGTTTTTT

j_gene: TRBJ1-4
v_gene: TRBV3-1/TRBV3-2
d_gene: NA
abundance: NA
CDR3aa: CASSQAEGVGEKLFF
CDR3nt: TGTGCCAGCAGCCAAGCAGAGGGGGTAGGTGAAAAACTGTTTTTT

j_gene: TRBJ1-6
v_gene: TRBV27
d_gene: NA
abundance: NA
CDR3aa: CASSLSQGGYNSPLHF
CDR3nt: TGTGCCAGCAGTTTATCGCAGGGAGGCTATAATTCACCCCTCCACTTT

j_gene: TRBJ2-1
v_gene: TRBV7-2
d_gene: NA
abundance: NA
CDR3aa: CASSLGAPTYNEQFF
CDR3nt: TGTGCCAGCAGCTTAGGTGCGCCTACCTACAATGAGCAGTTCTTC

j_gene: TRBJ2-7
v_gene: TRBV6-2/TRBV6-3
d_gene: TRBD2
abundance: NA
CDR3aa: CASSWTSGTSYYEQYF
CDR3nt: TGTGCCAGCAGTTGGACTAGCGGGACCTCCTACTACGAGCAGTACTTC

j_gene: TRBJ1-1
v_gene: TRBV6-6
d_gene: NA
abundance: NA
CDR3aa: CASRQTEAEAFF
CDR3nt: TGTGCCAGCAGACAGACAGAAGCTGAAGCTTTCTTT

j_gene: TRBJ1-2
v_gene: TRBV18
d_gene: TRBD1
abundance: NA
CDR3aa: CASSPSGQGDYGYTF
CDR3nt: TGTGCCAGCTCACCCTCGGGACAGGGGGACTATGGCTACACCTTC

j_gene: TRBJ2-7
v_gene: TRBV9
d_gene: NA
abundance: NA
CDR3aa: CASSVEDNSLEQYF
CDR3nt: TGTGCCAGCAGCGTAGAGGACAACTCCTTGGAGCAGTACTTC

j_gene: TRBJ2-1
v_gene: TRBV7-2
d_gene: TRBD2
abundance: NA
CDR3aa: CASSLATSGNEQFF
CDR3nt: TGTGCCAGCAGCTTGGCGACTAGCGGCAATGAGCAGTTCTTC

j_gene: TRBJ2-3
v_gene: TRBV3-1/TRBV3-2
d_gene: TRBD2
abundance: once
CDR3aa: CASSRTAGTSGGTFPDTQYF
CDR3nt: TGTGCCAGCAGCCGCACCGCCGGGACTAGCGGGGGGACCTTCCCAGATACGCAGTATTTT

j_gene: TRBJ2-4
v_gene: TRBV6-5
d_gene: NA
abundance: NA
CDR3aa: CASRARGAKNIQYF
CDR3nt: TGTGCCAGCAGGGCCCGGGGAGCCAAAAACATTCAGTACTTC

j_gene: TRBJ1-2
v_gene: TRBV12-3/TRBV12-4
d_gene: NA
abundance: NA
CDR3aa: CASSFETHYGYTF
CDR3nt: TGTGCCAGCAGTTTTGAGACACACTATGGCTACACCTTC

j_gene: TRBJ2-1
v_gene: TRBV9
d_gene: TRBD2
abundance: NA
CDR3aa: CASSVGPSGSYNEQFF
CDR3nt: TGTGCCAGCAGCGTAGGGCCTAGCGGATCGTACAATGAGCAGTTCTTC

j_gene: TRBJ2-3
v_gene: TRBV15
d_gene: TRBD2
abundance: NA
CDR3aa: CATSSYHPGLAGSWASTDTQYF
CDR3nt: TGTGCCACCAGCAGCTACCACCCGGGACTAGCGGGGTCGTGGGCTAGCACAGATACGCAGTATTTT

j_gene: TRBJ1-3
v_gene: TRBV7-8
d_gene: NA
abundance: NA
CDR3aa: CASSLAQSSGNTIYF
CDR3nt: TGTGCCAGCAGCTTAGCACAGAGCTCTGGAAACACCATATATTTT

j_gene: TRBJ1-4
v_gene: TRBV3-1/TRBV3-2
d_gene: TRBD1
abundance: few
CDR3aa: CASSQSQGAGEKLFF
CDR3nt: TGTGCCAGCAGCCAATCACAGGGGGCGGGTGAAAAACTGTTTTTT

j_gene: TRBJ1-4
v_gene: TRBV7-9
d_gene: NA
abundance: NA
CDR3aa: CASSPPGVRGLEKLFF
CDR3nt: TGTGCCAGCAGCCCACCCGGTGTCAGGGGCCTTGAAAAACTGTTTTTT

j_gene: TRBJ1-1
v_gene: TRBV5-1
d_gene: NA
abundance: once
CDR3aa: CASTPLQGFTEAFF
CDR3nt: TGCGCCAGCACCCCTTTACAGGGTTTCACTGAAGCTTTCTTT

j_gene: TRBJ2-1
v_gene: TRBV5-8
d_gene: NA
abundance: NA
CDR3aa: CASSLGAGRGEQFF
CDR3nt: TGTGCCAGCAGCTTGGGGGCGGGGCGCGGTGAGCAGTTCTTC

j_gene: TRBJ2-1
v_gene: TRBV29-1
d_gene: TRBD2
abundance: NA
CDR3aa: CSGVAGGLSYNEQFF
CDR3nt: TGCAGCGGAGTAGCGGGAGGACTCTCCTACAATGAGCAGTTCTTC

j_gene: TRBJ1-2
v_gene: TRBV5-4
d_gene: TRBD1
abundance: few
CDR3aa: CASSLLGQFYGYTF
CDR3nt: TGTGCCAGCAGCTTGCTGGGACAGTTCTATGGCTACACCTTC

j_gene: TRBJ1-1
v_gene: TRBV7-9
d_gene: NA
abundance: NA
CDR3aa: CASSPHRAANTEAFF
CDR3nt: TGTGCCAGCAGCCCGCACAGGGCCGCGAACACTGAAGCTTTCTTT

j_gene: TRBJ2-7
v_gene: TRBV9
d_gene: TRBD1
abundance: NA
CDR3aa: CASSVATGAYEQYF
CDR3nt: TGTGCCAGCAGCGTAGCTACAGGGGCCTACGAGCAGTACTTC

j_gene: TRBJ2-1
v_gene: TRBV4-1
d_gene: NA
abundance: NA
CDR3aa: CASSQLQSSYNEQFF
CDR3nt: TGCGCCAGCAGCCAGTTACAGAGCTCCTACAATGAGCAGTTCTTC

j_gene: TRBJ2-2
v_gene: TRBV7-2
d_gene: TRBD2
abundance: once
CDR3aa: CASTELAGGYTGELFF
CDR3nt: TGTGCCAGCACCGAACTAGCGGGAGGTTACACCGGGGAGCTGTTTTTT

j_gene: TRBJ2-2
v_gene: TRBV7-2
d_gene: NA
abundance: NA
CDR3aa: CASSPVWGSRELFF
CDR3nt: TGTGCCAGCAGCCCGGTGTGGGGCTCCCGGGAGCTGTTTTTT

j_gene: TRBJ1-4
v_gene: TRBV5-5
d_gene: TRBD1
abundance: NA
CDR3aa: CASSNPTGGSFEKLFF
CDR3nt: TGTGCCAGCAGCAACCCGACAGGGGGCTCGTTCGAAAAACTGTTTTTT

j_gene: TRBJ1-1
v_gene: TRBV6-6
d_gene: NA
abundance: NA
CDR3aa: CASSFQGRGQNTEAFF
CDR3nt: TGTGCCAGCAGTTTCCAGGGCAGGGGTCAGAACACTGAAGCTTTCTTT

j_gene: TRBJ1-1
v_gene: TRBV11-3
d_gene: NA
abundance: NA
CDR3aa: CASSAGQHYEAFF
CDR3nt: TGTGCCAGCAGCGCCGGACAGCATTATGAAGCTTTCTTT

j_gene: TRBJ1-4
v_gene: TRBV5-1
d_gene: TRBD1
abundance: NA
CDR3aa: CASSLGQGFEKLFF
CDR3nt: TGCGCCAGCAGCTTGGGACAGGGATTCGAAAAACTGTTTTTT

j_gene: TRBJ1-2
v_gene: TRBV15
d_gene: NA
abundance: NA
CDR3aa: CATSTLEAFGYTF
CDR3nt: TGTGCCACCAGCACCTTAGAGGCGTTTGGCTACACCTTC

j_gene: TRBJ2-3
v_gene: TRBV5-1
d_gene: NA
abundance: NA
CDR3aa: CASSAGGRGSDTQYF
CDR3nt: TGCGCCAGCAGTGCTGGGGGTAGGGGGTCAGATACGCAGTATTTT

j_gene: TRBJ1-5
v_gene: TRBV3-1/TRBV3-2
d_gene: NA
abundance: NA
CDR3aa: CASSLRQSNQPQHF
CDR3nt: TGTGCCAGCAGTCTTAGACAGTCCAATCAGCCCCAGCATTTT

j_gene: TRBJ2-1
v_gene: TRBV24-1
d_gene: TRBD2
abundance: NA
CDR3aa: CATSDWSSGRWNEQFF
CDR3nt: TGTGCCACCAGTGATTGGAGTAGCGGGAGGTGGAATGAGCAGTTCTTC

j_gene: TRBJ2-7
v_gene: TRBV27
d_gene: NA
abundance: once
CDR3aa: CASRGGNSFHEQYF
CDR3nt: TGTGCCAGCAGGGGCGGGAATTCCTTCCACGAGCAGTACTTC

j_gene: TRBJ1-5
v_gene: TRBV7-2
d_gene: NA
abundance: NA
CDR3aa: CASSLGPNQPQHF
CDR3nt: TGTGCCAGCAGCTTAGGGCCTAATCAGCCCCAGCATTTT

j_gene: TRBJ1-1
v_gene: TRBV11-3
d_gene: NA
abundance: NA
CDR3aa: CASSSSGGHGEAFF
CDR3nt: TGTGCCAGCAGCTCCTCAGGTGGGCATGGTGAAGCTTTCTTT

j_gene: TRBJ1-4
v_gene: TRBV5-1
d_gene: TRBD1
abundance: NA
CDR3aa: CASRRQGGINEKLFF
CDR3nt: TGCGCCAGCAGAAGACAGGGTGGGATAAATGAAAAACTGTTTTTT

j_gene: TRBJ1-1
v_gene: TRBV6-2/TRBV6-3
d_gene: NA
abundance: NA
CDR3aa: CASSRPAMEAFF
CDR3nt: TGTGCCAGCAGTAGGCCGGCCATGGAGGCTTTCTTT

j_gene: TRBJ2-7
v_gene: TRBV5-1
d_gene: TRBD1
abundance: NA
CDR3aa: CASSLGDRTSYEQYF
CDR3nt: TGCGCCAGCAGCTTAGGGGACAGAACCTCCTACGAGCAGTACTTC

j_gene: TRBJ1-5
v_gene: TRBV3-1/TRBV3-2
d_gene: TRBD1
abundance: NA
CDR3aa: CASSDRGGNQPQHF
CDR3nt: TGTGCCAGCAGCGACAGGGGAGGCAATCAGCCCCAGCATTTT

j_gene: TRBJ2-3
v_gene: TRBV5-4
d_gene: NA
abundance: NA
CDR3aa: CASSLYPQGADTQYF
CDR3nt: TGTGCCAGCAGCTTGTATCCCCAAGGGGCAGATACGCAGTATTTT

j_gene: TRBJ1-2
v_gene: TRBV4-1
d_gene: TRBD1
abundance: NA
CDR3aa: CASSTQQGTNYGYTF
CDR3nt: TGCGCCAGCAGCACTCAACAGGGGACAAACTATGGCTACACCTTC

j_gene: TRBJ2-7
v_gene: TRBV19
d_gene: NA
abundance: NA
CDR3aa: CASSIGTSYEQYF
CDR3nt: TGTGCCAGTAGTATAGGGACTTCCTACGAGCAGTACTTC

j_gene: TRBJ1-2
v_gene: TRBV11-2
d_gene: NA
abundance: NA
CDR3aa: CASTSGTWANYGYTF
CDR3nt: TGTGCCAGCACCTCCGGGACATGGGCTAACTATGGCTACACCTTC

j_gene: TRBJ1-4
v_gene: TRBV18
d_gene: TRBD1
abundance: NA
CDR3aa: CASSPGDSEKLFF
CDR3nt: TGTGCCAGCTCACCAGGGGACAGTGAAAAACTGTTTTTT

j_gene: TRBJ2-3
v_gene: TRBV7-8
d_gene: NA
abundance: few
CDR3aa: CASSFISDTQYF
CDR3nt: TGTGCCAGCAGCTTTATCTCGGATACGCAGTATTTT